This TCR beta chain stems from a study of shared clonotypes between healthy human individuals (dated by TCRdb to 2018 to 2020). Looking at the study overall: Three men and a couple of women, aged 18 to 49 years, made up the cohort. To increase sequencing depth and limit assay-specific biases, TCR repertoire library preparation and sequencing were carried out by different laboratories using diverse techniques. Per donor, leukapheresis produced somewhere between about 0.94 and 9.5 billion PBMCs. The study deeply sequenced blood TCR repertoires of about 5 healthy adults to estimate repertoire size and the extent of clonotype sharing between individuals. Per donor, three plates each were used for CD4 naive and CD4 memory, two for CD8 naive, and one for CD8 memory.

Using the deep immunoSEQ assay, multiplex PCR amplified TCR CDR3 regions from genomic DNA. Extracted genomic DNA from each cell subset was distributed evenly across all wells of several immunoSEQ 96-well plates, and each plate was treated as a replicate. Each replicate PCR for sorted subsets received approximately 220 ng genomic DNA, equal to around 32,000 T cell genomes. The purified libraries were quantified using a Qubit 3.0 fluorometer, sized with a Bioanalyzer 2100, and then quantified again using the KAPA Library Quantification kit. Every immunoSEQ 96-well plate was sequenced on a dedicated single-read 150-cycle Illumina NextSeq 550 flow cell. The authors' pipeline ran thus. Because the immunoSEQ output included only junctional sequences and no quality scores, the filtering could not be the same as the filtering used for full-length reads. Sequences were annotated with PyIR, a Python wrapper for IgBLAST v1.9, and V/J genes and CDR3 were assigned using IMGT germline references. Reads were removed for weak V/J assignments (E-value above 1e-6), missing CDR3, stop codons, out-of-frame junctions, or ambiguous translated residues. V3J clonotypes were defined as sequences sharing an identical inferred V gene, J gene, and CDR3 amino acid sequence. Percentage overlap between repertoires was computed as shared unique clonotypes divided by the size of the smaller repertoire. Repertoire richness was assessed with RTK rarefaction, the Chao1 estimator, and Recon v2.1 estimates of unobserved clonotypes. OLGA was used to compute generation probabilities for all TCRbeta clonotypes that the gDNA method yielded from four donors. In its TCRdb copy, this immuneACCESS table keeps in-frame sequences only and misses some clones. Where compared with another copy, unresolved V genes explain less than half of these, and the others have no known cause. V and J calls and clone size come straight from that table; D and trimming were deduced from the DNA. Across this sample there are about 2.1 million clones, with 90% to 95% seen only once. The ten largest clones capture approximately 1.6% of the sample.

V ends up 4 bases short and J 2 bases short, with an unmatched junction base count of 11. CDR1 and CDR2 are drawn from the germline V gene (reference sequence): SEHNR, FQNEAQ. Spanning cysteine to phenylalanine, the CDR3 consists of 16 amino acids. Just CDR3 DNA is preserved here, 48 bases in frame from base 1. CD8 naive samples were CD45RO-negative cells positively selected for CCR7, giving a CD45RA+CCR7+ population that excluded TemRA cells. The donors were healthy, HIV-negative adults with no recently reported acute infections or vaccinations. Only Caucasian adults living in Nashville, Tennessee, USA were represented among the donors. Blood was obtained by leukapheresis, after which PBMCs were separated by Ficoll-Histopaque density gradient centrifugation and cryopreserved in liquid nitrogen vapor phase. Purity and quantity of every magnetically sorted T cell population were checked by analytical flow cytometry. Genomic DNA was isolated from each sorted fraction and quantified by UV absorbance on a Nanodrop 2000c.

Results the study describes overall, beyond this receptor: Approximately 5% of naive CD4, 3.5% of naive CD8, approximately 2% of memory CD4, and roughly 0.4% of memory CD8 clonotypes were shared across four donors. Estimated clonotype richness was generally larger for naive than for memory subsets. Rarefaction of sorted-subset datasets indicated incomplete sequencing despite the large sequencing depth. Because the study included a small number of donors, the genetic and exposure-history diversity represented was limited. Based on pairwise subsampling, the degree of clonotype sharing among donors was expected to be affected by sequencing depth. Compared with non-shared clonotypes, clonotypes shared by all four sorted-subset donors had higher generation probabilities. Sampling was limited to blood, and TCR repertoires in tissue likely differ from TCR repertoires in blood.

About this clone itself: The antigen it binds to is not known. No base-level quality is on record; no much larger clone is a single base apart.

Sequencing was done on a sample of naive CD8+ T cells from PBMCs. The sample's cell subset or site label, in plain terms: CD45RA+CCR7+. Recombination joined TRBV7-9 with TRBJ2-7; a stretch of 7 junction bases matches TRBD1. The TCR originated in a young man in good health. Some clones in this sample may be carry-over from other donors' samples. For the CDR3, the sequence is CASSSPRDRVAYEQYF. At the DNA level, the sequence is TGTGCCAGCAGCTCGCCGAGAGACAGGGTGGCCTACGAGCAGTACTTC.